This T cell receptor beta chain is drawn from a study of cytomegalovirus exposure and HLA in healthy donors. V was clipped by 0 bases and J by 7 bases; unmatched bases: 5. This CDR3 contains 15 residues. Looked up from germline, CDR1 is KGHSH and CDR2 is LQKENI. About this clone itself: As yet, its antigen is unknown.

Amplification used 60 Vbeta primers and 13 Jbeta primers. TCRdb's table, derived via immunoSEQ multiplex PCR, lists solely in-frame clones and lacks some. The table has approximately 180,000 clones, around 80% seen once. Whole-study findings and limits: Researchers had no immune exposure information except CMV serostatus available. Several of the most significant clusters appeared linked to common viral pathogens, based on a later analysis.

Source material: PBMCs. The V gene is TRBV18, the J gene TRBJ2-1; 8 bases match TRBD2. This clonotype was obtained from a woman aged 55 to 70 in good health and CMV-seropositive. CDR3 region: CASSPPNSGSNEQFF. CDR3 sequence (DNA): TGTGCCAGCTCACCACCGAACAGCGGGAGTAATGAGCAGTTCTTC. The full variable domain, in which reference TRBV18 and TRBJ2-1 provide the parts outside the CDR3, is NAGVMQNPRHLVRRRGQEARLRCSPMKGHSHVYWYRQLPEEGLKFMVYLQKENIIDESGMPKERFSAEFPKEGPSILRIQQVVRGDSAAYFCASSPPNSGSNEQFFGPGTRLTVL.